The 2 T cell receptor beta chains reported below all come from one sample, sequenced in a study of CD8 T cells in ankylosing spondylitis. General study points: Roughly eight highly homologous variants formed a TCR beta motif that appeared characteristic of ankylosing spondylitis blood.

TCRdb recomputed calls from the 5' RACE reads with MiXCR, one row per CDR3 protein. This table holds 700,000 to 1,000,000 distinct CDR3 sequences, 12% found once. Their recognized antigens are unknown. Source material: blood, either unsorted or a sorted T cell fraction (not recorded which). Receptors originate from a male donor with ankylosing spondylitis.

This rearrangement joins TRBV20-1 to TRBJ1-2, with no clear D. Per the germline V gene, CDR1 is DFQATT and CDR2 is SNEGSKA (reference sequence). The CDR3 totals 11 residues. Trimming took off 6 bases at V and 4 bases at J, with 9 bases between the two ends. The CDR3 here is CSASAIYGYTF. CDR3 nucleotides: TGCAGTGCATCAGCTATCTATGGCTACACCTTC.

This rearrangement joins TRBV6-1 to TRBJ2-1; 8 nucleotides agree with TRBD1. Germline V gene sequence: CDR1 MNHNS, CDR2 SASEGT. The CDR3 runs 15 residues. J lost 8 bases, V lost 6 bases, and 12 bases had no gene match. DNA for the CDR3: TGTGCCAGCAGGCCCCGGACAGGGAGAAGTTATGAGCAGTTCTTC. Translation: CASRPRTGRSYEQFF.